The 19 T cell receptor beta chains presented below share a single source sample, sequenced in a study of cytomegalovirus exposure and HLA in healthy donors. 13 Jbeta primers and 60 Vbeta primers were used for the PCR. Some clones are missing from TCRdb's copy, which holds only in-frame ones; the method was immunoSEQ multiplex PCR. The sample contains about 150,000 clones, less than 80% of which appear only once. The sample consisted of PBMCs. These receptors were collected from a man aged 25-45 years in good health and CMV-seronegative.

This chain links TRBV19 with TRBJ1-1, with D perhaps matching TRBD1 (5 bases). Looked up from germline, CDR1 is LNHDA and CDR2 is SQIVND (reference sequence). Trimming shortened V by 3 bases and J by 4 bases, and 6 bases separated the two germline ends. The CDR3 spans 12 residues. In DNA form, the CDR3 reads TGTGCCAGTAGTATTGGGGCCACTGAAGCTTTCTTT. Residues: CASSIGATEAFF.

The chain employs TRBV5-4 and TRBJ1-2, with 9 bases aligning to TRBD1. The germline V gene has CDR1 SGHNT and CDR2 YYREEE (reference sequence). The V segment lost 6 bases and the J segment 8 bases; nucleotides outside the gene matches: 17. This CDR3 contains 16 residues. CDR3 nucleotides: TGTGCCAGCATCTGGGAAGGGGACAGGGTGTCCGGCGGCTACACCTTC. Encoded protein: CASIWEGDRVSGGYTF.

J is TRBJ2-5 and V is TRBV5-1; 10 bases are a match to TRBD2. CDR3 length: 15 amino acids. V trimming: 4 bases; J trimming: 2 bases; junction bases outside the gene matches: 5. Per the germline V gene, CDR1 is SGHRS and CDR2 is YFSETQ. The CDR3 DNA reads TGCGCCAGCAGCGGGGGACTAGCGCCACAAGAGACCCAGTACTTC. Amino acids: CASSGGLAPQETQYF. The entire variable domain, with the rest obtained from reference TRBV5-1 and TRBJ2-5, is as follows: KAGVTQTPRYLIKTRGQQVTLSCSPISGHRSVSWYQQTPGQGLQFLFEYFSETQRNKGNFPGRFSGRQFSNSRSEMNVSTLELGDSALYLCASSGGLAPQETQYFGPGTRLLVL.

V is TRBV15 and J is TRBJ1-5, with 8 nucleotides matching TRBD1. The V gene's germline CDR1 is LNHNV and CDR2 YYDKDF (reference sequence). This CDR3 is built from 16 residues. Trimming removed 3 bases from V and 6 bases from J; junction bases left unmatched: 10. Here the CDR3 reads CATSRADRGRSQPQHF. Here the CDR3 DNA reads TGTGCCACCAGCAGGGCCGACAGGGGCCGTAGTCAGCCCCAGCATTTT.

This clone was observed a few times. The chain links TRBV19 to TRBJ1-1; 7 nucleotides match TRBD1. V shed 1 base, J shed 3 bases, and the junction held 2 bases outside the gene matches. There are 14 residues in the CDR3. Per the germline V gene, CDR1 is LNHDA and CDR2 is SQIVND (reference sequence). The CDR3 sequence: CASSIAGGYTEAFF. The CDR3 DNA reads TGTGCCAGTAGTATAGCAGGGGGTTACACTGAAGCTTTCTTT.

The V and J genes are TRBV28 and TRBJ1-2; D not certain. From germline, CDR1 is MDHEN and CDR2 SYDVKM. CDR3 length equals 14 residues. V lost 3 bases to trimming and J lost 2 bases, with 10 bases between them. In DNA form, the CDR3 reads TGTGCCAGCAGTTTTTTCTCGGGGAACTATGGCTACACCTTC. Its translation: CASSFFSGNYGYTF.

This clone has a handful of counts. The CDR3 reads CASSYGQGGTDTQYF. Written as DNA, the CDR3 is TGTGCCAGCAGCTACGGACAGGGTGGGACAGATACGCAGTATTTT. The rearrangement links TRBV5-5 to TRBJ2-3, with 8 bases lining up with TRBD1. Germline CDR1 SGHKS, CDR2 YYEKEE (reference sequence). The length of the CDR3 is 15 residues. Losses at the gene ends were 3 bases for V and 3 bases for J; bases not matched to a gene: 6.

This clone was counted once. The gene calls are TRBV15 and TRBJ2-1; 9 positions agree with TRBD2. This CDR3 contains 16 residues. Germline V gene lookup returns CDR1 LNHNV and CDR2 YYDKDF (reference sequence). Losses at the gene ends were 5 bases for V and 2 bases for J; bases not matched to a gene: 7. The CDR3 coding sequence is TGTGCCACCAGCGGCGGGGGGGCCGTCGCCTACAATGAGCAGTTCTTC. This sequence encodes CATSGGGAVAYNEQFF.

The CDR3 nucleotides are TGTGCCACCACCAAAGGGCGACAGGGAAACACCGGGGAGCTGTTTTTT. This gives the protein CATTKGRQGNTGELFF. The V gene is TRBV15, the J gene TRBJ2-2; TRBD1 matches at 7 bases. This CDR3 is 16 amino acids long. With 7 bases clipped from V and 2 bases from J, the junction kept 10 bases outside the gene matches. CDR1 is LNHNV and CDR2 is YYDKDF in the germline V gene (reference sequence).

This clone has a single count. The chain is built from TRBV7-3 and TRBJ2-1, with D hard to call. V was clipped by 2 bases and J by 0 bases, with 5 bases between them. The CDR3 has 14 amino acids. Germline CDR1 is SGHTA and CDR2 is FQGTGA. CDR3 bases: TGTGCCAGCAGCTTAGTAAACTCCTACAATGAGCAGTTCTTC. It yields the protein CASSLVNSYNEQFF.

This chain connects TRBV2 to TRBJ1-4; TRBD1 agrees at 7 bases. Germline V gene data show CDR1 as SNHLY and CDR2 as FYNNEI. V dropped 8 bases and J dropped 3; count of bases not matched to a gene: 6. The CDR3 covers 14 residues. Written as DNA, the CDR3 is TGTGCCAGCGGTAACAGGGGCGCTAATGAAAAACTGTTTTTT. It specifies CASGNRGANEKLFF.

The chain carries TRBV10-3 and TRBJ2-7; D possibly corresponds to TRBD2 (6 bases). The CDR3 is 12 residues long. Germline lookup yields CDR1 ENHRY and CDR2 SYGVKD. The V gene lost 4 bases and the J gene lost 2 bases, with 6 bases spanning the gap. CDR3 sequence: CAISGGAYEQYF. The CDR3 DNA reads as TGTGCCATCAGTGGGGGGGCCTACGAGCAGTACTTC.

This clone was observed at least ten times. The chain employs TRBV7-2 and TRBJ2-7; D may be TRBD1 (5 bases). CDR1 and CDR2 (germline): SGHTA, FQGNSA. The CDR3 consists of 14 residues. V was clipped by 1 base and J by 3 bases, with 10 bases between them. The CDR3: CASSLEIGVYEQYF. The CDR3 nucleotides read TGTGCCAGCAGCTTAGAGATAGGGGTCTACGAGCAGTACTTC.

The chain recombines TRBV6-6 with TRBJ2-1, with 9 positions matching TRBD2. Germline V gives CDR1 MNHNY, CDR2 SVGAGI (reference sequence). The CDR3 length is 14 residues. V lost 6 bases, J lost 7 bases, and 7 bases stayed unmatched. CDR3 in DNA: TGTGCCAGCAGCCCAGGACTAGCGAGGAATGAGCAGTTCTTC. Amino acids: CASSPGLARNEQFF.

Notes on this clone: Its ends do not fully match the called genes, so a read error is possible. The chain recombines TRBV7-7 with TRBJ1-4; D might be TRBD1 (6 bases). The CDR3 totals 15 residues. The V gene's germline CDR1 is SSHAT and CDR2 FNYEAQ (reference sequence). The CDR3 sequence: CASSATTGEAEKLFF. In nucleotides, the CDR3 is TGTGCTAGCAGCGCTACGACAGGAGAGGCTGAAAAACTGTTTTTT.

V is TRBV5-1 and J is TRBJ2-6; D is uncertain. Per germline, CDR1 SGHRS and CDR2 YFSETQ. This CDR3 has 15 residues. V was clipped by 3 bases and J by 0 bases, with 7 bases between them. CDR3 in DNA: TGCGCCAGCAGCTCGGGTCGCTCTGGGGCCAACGTCCTGACTTTC. It translates to CASSSGRSGANVLTF.

The chain is built from TRBV19 and TRBJ2-1, with 11 bases matching TRBD2. V was clipped by 6 bases and J by 5 bases; unmatched bases: 6. The CDR3 spans 15 residues. Germline CDR1 LNHDA, CDR2 SQIVND (reference sequence). CDR3 sequence (DNA): TGTGCCAGTAGAAGAACTAGCGGGGGCAACAATGAGCAGTTCTTC. Amino acids: CASRRTSGGNNEQFF.

The V gene is TRBV5-6, the J gene TRBJ2-7; the D gene is possibly TRBD1 (6 bases). Trimming stripped 3 bases from V and 0 bases from J, with 10 bases between. The CDR3 covers 14 residues. Per the germline V gene, CDR1 is SGHDT and CDR2 is YYEEEE. DNA for the CDR3: TGTGCCAGCAGCTGGGACAAGGGCTCCTACGAGCAGTACTTC. Its translation: CASSWDKGSYEQYF.

This clone was counted a few times. This rearrangement joins TRBV7-9 to TRBJ1-4, with 7 bases fitting TRBD1. V was pared by 5 bases and J by 6 bases, with 6 bases of the junction left unmatched. The CDR3 extends over 14 amino acids. Per germline, CDR1 SEHNR and CDR2 FQNEAQ (reference sequence). CDR3 DNA sequence: TGTGCCAGCAGCCTAGGGCAGGGGGATGAAAAACTGTTTTTT. It encodes CASSLGQGDEKLFF.